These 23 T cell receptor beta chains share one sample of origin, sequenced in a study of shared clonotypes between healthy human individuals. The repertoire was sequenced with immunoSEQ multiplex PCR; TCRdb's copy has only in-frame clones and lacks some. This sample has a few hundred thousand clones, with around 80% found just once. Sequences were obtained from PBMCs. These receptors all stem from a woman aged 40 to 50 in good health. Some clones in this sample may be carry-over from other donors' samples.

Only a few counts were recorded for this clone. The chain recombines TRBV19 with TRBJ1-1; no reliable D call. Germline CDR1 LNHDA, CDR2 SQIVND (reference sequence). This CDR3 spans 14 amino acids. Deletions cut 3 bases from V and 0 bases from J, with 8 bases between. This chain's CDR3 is CASSIVALNTEAFF. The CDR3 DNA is TGTGCCAGTAGTATTGTGGCCTTGAACACTGAAGCTTTCTTT.

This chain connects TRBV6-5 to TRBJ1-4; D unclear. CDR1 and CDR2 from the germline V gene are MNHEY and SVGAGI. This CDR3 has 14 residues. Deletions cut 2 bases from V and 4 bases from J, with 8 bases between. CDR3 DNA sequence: TGTGCCAGCAGTTACACCGGGTATAATGAAAAACTGTTTTTT. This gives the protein CASSYTGYNEKLFF.

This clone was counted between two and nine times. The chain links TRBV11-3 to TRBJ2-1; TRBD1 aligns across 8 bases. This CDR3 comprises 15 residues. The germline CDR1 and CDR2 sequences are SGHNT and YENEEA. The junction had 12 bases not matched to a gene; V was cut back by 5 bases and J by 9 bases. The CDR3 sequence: CASSPHGTGEGEQFF. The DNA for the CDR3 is TGTGCCAGCAGCCCCCACGGGACAGGTGAAGGTGAGCAGTTCTTC.

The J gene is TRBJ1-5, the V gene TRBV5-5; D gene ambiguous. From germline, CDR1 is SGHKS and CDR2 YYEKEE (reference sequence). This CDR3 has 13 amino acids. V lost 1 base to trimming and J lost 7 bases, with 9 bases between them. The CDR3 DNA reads TGTGCCAGCAGCTTGTTCCGCGGCCAGCCCCAGCATTTT. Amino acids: CASSLFRGQPQHF.

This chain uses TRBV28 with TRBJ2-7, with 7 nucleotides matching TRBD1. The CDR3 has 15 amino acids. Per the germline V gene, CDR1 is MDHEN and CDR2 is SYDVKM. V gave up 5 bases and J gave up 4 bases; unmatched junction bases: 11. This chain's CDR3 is CASSGRQGVLYEQYF. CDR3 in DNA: TGTGCCAGCAGTGGACGACAGGGAGTGTTGTACGAGCAGTACTTC.

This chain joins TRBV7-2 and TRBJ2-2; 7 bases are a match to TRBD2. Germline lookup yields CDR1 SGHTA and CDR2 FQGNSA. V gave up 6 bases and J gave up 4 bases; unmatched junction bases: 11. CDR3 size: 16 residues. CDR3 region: CASRPWGRAPTGELFF. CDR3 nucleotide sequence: TGTGCCAGCAGACCCTGGGGGAGGGCCCCCACCGGGGAGCTGTTTTTT. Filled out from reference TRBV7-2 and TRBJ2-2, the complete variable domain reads GAGVSQSPSNKVTEKGKDVELRCDPISGHTALYWYRQSLGQGLEFLIYFQGNSAPDKSGLPSDRFSAERTGGSVSTLTIQRTQQEDSAVYLCASRPWGRAPTGELFFGEGSRLTVL.

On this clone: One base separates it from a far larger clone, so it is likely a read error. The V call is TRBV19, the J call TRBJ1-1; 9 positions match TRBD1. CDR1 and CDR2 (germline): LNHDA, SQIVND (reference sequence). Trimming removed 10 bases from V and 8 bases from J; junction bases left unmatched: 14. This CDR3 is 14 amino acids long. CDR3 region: CANRRGRDREEAFF. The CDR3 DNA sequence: TGTGCCAATAGACGGGGGCGGGACAGGGAAGAAGCTTTCTTT. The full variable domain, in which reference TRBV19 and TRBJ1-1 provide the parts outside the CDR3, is DGGITQSPKYLFRKEGQNVTLSCEQNLNHDAMYWYRQDPGQGLRLIYYSQIVNDFQKGDIAEGYSVSREKKESFPLTVTSAQKNPTAFYLCANRRGRDREEAFFGQGTRLTVV.

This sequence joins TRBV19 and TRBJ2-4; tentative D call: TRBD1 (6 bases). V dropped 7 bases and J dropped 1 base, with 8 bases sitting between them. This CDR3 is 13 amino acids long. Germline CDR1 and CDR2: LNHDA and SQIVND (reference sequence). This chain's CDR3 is CASMGAAKNIQYF. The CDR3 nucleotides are TGTGCCAGTATGGGGGCGGCCAAAAACATTCAGTACTTC.

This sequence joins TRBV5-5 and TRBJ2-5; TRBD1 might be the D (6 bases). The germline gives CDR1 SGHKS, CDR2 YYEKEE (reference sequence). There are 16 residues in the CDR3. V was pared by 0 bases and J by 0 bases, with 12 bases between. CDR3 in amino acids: CASSLGIQGNQETQYF. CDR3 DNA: TGTGCCAGCAGCTTGGGAATACAGGGAAACCAAGAGACCCAGTACTTC.

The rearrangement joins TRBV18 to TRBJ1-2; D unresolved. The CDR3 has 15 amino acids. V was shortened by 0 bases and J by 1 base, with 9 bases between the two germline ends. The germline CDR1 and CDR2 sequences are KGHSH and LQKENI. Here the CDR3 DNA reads TGTGCCAGCTCACCACCGCTCAGATATAACTATGGCTACACCTTC. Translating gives CASSPPLRYNYGYTF.

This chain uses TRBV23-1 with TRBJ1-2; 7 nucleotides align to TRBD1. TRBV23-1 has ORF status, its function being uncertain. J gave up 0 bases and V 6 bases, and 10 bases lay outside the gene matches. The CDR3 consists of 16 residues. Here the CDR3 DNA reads TGCGCCAGCAGCAGGGGGGACCTCGCACCTAACTATGGCTACACCTTC. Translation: CASSRGDLAPNYGYTF.

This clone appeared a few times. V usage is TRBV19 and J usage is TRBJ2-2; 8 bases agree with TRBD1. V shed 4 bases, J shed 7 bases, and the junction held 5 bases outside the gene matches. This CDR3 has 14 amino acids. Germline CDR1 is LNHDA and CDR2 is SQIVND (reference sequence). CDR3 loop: CASSTGGAGGELFF. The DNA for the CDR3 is TGTGCCAGTAGTACAGGGGGCGCAGGCGGGGAGCTGTTTTTT.

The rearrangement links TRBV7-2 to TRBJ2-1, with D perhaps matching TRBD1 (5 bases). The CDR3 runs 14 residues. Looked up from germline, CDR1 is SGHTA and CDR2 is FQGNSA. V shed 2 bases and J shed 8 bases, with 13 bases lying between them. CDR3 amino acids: CASSLLGRDDEQFF. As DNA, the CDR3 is TGTGCCAGCAGCTTACTGGGCAGGGATGATGAGCAGTTCTTC.

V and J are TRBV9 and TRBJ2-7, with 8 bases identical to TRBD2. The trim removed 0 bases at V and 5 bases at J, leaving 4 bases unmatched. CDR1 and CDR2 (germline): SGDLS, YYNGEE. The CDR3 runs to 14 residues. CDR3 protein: CASSVGTSIHEQYF. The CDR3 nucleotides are TGTGCCAGCAGCGTAGGGACTAGCATCCACGAGCAGTACTTC.

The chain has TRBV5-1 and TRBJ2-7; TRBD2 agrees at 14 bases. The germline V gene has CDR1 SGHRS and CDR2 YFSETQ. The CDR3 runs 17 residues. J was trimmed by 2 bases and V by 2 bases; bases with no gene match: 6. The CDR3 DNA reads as TGCGCCAGCAGCTTCGGGACTAGCGGGAGAGAGGCCTACGAGCAGTACTTC. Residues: CASSFGTSGREAYEQYF.

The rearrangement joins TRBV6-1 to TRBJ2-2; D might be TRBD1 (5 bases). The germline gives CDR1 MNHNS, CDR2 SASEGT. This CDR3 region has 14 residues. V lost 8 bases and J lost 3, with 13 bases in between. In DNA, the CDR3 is TGTGCCAGCCTTAGGGGCAGATACACCGGGGAGCTGTTTTTT. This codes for CASLRGRYTGELFF.

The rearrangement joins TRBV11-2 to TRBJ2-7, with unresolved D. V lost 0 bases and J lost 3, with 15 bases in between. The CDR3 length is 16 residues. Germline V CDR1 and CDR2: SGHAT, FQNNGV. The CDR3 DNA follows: TGTGCCAGCAGCTTAGAATCCCCAGGTTTTGGCTACGAGCAGTACTTC. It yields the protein CASSLESPGFGYEQYF.

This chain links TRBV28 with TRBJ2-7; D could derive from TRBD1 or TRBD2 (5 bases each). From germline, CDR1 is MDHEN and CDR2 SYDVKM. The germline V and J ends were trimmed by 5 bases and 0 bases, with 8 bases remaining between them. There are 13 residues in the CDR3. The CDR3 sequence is CASSAGTSYEQYF. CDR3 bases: TGTGCCAGCAGTGCCGGGACCTCCTACGAGCAGTACTTC. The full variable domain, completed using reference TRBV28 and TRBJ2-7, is DVKVTQSSRYLVKRTGEKVFLECVQDMDHENMFWYRQDPGLGLRLIYFSYDVKMKEKGDIPEGYSVSREKKERFSLILESASTNQTSMYLCASSAGTSYEQYFGPGTRLTVT.

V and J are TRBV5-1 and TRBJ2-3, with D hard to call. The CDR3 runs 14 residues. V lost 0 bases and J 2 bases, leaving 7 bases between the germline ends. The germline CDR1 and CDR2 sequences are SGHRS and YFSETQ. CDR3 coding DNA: TGCGCCAGCAGCTTGGGTGTAGCCACAGATACGCAGTATTTT. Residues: CASSLGVATDTQYF.

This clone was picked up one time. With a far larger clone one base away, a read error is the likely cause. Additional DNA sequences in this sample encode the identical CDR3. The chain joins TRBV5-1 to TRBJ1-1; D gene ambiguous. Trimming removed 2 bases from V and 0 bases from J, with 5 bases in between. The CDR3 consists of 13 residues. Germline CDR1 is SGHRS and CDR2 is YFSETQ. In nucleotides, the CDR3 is TGCGCCAGCAGCTTAGACATGAACACTGAAGCTTTCTTT. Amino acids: CASSLDMNTEAFF.

CDR3 nucleotides: TGTGCCAGCTCACCACAACAGGGACCGAACACCGGGGAGCTGTTTTTT. Protein sequence: CASSPQQGPNTGELFF. V and J are TRBV18 and TRBJ2-2; weak D call: TRBD1 (6 bases). Germline CDR1 reads KGHSH; CDR2 reads LQKENI. The CDR3 is 16 residues long. V was trimmed by 1 base and J by 0 bases, leaving 9 bases between them.

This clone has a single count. The CDR3: CASSSTLVSYNEQFF. The DNA for the CDR3 is TGTGCCAGCAGCTCTACCCTAGTATCCTACAATGAGCAGTTCTTC. The rearrangement uses TRBV11-2 and TRBJ2-1, with D hard to call. Trimming stripped 4 bases from V and 1 base from J, with 11 bases between. The CDR3 sequence is 15 residues long. Per germline, CDR1 SGHAT and CDR2 FQNNGV.

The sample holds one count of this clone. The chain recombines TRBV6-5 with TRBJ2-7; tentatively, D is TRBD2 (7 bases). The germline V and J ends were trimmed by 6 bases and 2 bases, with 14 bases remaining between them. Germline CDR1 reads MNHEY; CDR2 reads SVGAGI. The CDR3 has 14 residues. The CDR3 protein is CASSLLGGAYEQYF. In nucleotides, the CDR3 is TGTGCCAGCAGCCTCCTAGGGGGGGCCTACGAGCAGTACTTC.